Listed below are T cell receptor beta chains from one sample, sequenced in a study of T cells after posttransplantation cyclophosphamide. Using immunoSEQ multiplex PCR, the repertoire was profiled, and TCRdb retains in-frame clones only, with some absent. The data hold around 40,000 clones, with roughly 88% observed a single time. Specimen: PBMCs, collected 60 to 65 days after allogeneic stem cell transplant with posttransplant cyclophosphamide. Every receptor here comes from a male patient in his sixties or seventies who received an allogeneic stem cell transplant from a related donor and was CMV-positive. Part of the T cell pool may stem from the graft donor. CDR3s leave out the opening cysteine and the closing phenylalanine or tryptophan.

j_call: TRBJ1-5; v_call: TRBV19; cdr3_aa: ASTPGLKNQPQH
j_call: TRBJ1-2; v_call: TRBV5-4; cdr3_aa: ASSLQGTYGYT
j_call: TRBJ2-1; v_call: TRBV27; cdr3_aa: ASSYFPVRGYNEQF
j_call: TRBJ2-7; v_call: TRBV29-1; cdr3_aa: SVSLDYEQY
j_call: TRBJ1-2; v_call: TRBV5-4; cdr3_aa: ASSPIKLQGALASYT
j_call: TRBJ1-4; v_call: TRBV19; cdr3_aa: ASNGQNNEKLF
j_call: TRBJ1-2; v_call: TRBV9; cdr3_aa: ASSPRLGVGGYT
j_call: TRBJ1-2; v_call: TRBV2; cdr3_aa: ASSPRDTKVGNYGYT
j_call: TRBJ1-4; v_call: TRBV12-5; cdr3_aa: ASGLDRGRGEKLF
j_call: TRBJ2-5; v_call: TRBV6-5; cdr3_aa: ASRITRESETQY
j_call: TRBJ1-4; v_call: TRBV5-1; cdr3_aa: ASSVDRVSNEKLF
j_call: TRBJ2-2; v_call: TRBV9; cdr3_aa: ASSVEGQISAGELF
j_call: TRBJ1-1; v_call: TRBV19; cdr3_aa: ASSGLVNTEAF
j_call: TRBJ2-5; v_call: TRBV2; cdr3_aa: ASSGLAGGRETQY
j_call: TRBJ2-3; v_call: TRBV5-1; cdr3_aa: ASSLLGSTDTQY
j_call: TRBJ1-2; v_call: TRBV6-1; cdr3_aa: ASSAYRGRDYGYT
j_call: TRBJ1-5; v_call: TRBV6-6; cdr3_aa: ASSYSKTGGQPQH
j_call: TRBJ1-2; v_call: TRBV19; cdr3_aa: ASSIGQYLDYGYT
j_call: TRBJ2-3; v_call: TRBV16; cdr3_aa: ASSQGGGFTDTQY
j_call: TRBJ1-6; v_call: TRBV19; cdr3_aa: ASSIPTGDNSPLH
j_call: TRBJ2-5; v_call: TRBV5-1; cdr3_aa: ASTTGSTSQETQY
j_call: TRBJ1-2; v_call: TRBV19; cdr3_aa: ASSMSTAYGYT
j_call: TRBJ2-1; v_call: TRBV10-2; cdr3_aa: ASSPTSGGADGEQF
j_call: TRBJ2-3; v_call: TRBV4-2; cdr3_aa: ASSQGVAGTDTQY
j_call: TRBJ2-3; v_call: TRBV29-1; cdr3_aa: SVFGLAISPDTQY
j_call: TRBJ1-6; v_call: TRBV5-1; cdr3_aa: ASSFQGDTYNSPLH
j_call: TRBJ2-3; v_call: TRBV5-1; cdr3_aa: ASSFQQATDTQY
j_call: TRBJ1-2; v_call: TRBV19; cdr3_aa: ASSIIQASSVDT
j_call: TRBJ1-4; v_call: TRBV7-9; cdr3_aa: ASSSRQSEKLF
j_call: TRBJ2-3; v_call: TRBV5-4; cdr3_aa: ASSIRTSGVTDTQY
j_call: TRBJ2-1; v_call: TRBV5-4; cdr3_aa: ASRQAGLWGEQF
j_call: TRBJ2-5; v_call: TRBV18; cdr3_aa: ASSPRQMETQY
j_call: TRBJ1-4; v_call: TRBV4-1; cdr3_aa: ASSQQGVRGEKLF
j_call: TRBJ1-2; v_call: TRBV10-1; cdr3_aa: ASSADSNYGYT
j_call: TRBJ1-4; v_call: TRBV7-8; cdr3_aa: ASSLLVDRQKLF
j_call: TRBJ1-4; v_call: TRBV5-1; cdr3_aa: ASSLDDRATNEKLF
j_call: TRBJ1-6; v_call: TRBV2; cdr3_aa: AGNTGPYSPLH
j_call: TRBJ1-2; v_call: TRBV7-9; cdr3_aa: ASSPGTVANYGYT
j_call: TRBJ1-1; v_call: TRBV30; cdr3_aa: AWRGRGNTEAF
j_call: TRBJ1-3; v_call: TRBV30; cdr3_aa: AWNGGLGNTIY